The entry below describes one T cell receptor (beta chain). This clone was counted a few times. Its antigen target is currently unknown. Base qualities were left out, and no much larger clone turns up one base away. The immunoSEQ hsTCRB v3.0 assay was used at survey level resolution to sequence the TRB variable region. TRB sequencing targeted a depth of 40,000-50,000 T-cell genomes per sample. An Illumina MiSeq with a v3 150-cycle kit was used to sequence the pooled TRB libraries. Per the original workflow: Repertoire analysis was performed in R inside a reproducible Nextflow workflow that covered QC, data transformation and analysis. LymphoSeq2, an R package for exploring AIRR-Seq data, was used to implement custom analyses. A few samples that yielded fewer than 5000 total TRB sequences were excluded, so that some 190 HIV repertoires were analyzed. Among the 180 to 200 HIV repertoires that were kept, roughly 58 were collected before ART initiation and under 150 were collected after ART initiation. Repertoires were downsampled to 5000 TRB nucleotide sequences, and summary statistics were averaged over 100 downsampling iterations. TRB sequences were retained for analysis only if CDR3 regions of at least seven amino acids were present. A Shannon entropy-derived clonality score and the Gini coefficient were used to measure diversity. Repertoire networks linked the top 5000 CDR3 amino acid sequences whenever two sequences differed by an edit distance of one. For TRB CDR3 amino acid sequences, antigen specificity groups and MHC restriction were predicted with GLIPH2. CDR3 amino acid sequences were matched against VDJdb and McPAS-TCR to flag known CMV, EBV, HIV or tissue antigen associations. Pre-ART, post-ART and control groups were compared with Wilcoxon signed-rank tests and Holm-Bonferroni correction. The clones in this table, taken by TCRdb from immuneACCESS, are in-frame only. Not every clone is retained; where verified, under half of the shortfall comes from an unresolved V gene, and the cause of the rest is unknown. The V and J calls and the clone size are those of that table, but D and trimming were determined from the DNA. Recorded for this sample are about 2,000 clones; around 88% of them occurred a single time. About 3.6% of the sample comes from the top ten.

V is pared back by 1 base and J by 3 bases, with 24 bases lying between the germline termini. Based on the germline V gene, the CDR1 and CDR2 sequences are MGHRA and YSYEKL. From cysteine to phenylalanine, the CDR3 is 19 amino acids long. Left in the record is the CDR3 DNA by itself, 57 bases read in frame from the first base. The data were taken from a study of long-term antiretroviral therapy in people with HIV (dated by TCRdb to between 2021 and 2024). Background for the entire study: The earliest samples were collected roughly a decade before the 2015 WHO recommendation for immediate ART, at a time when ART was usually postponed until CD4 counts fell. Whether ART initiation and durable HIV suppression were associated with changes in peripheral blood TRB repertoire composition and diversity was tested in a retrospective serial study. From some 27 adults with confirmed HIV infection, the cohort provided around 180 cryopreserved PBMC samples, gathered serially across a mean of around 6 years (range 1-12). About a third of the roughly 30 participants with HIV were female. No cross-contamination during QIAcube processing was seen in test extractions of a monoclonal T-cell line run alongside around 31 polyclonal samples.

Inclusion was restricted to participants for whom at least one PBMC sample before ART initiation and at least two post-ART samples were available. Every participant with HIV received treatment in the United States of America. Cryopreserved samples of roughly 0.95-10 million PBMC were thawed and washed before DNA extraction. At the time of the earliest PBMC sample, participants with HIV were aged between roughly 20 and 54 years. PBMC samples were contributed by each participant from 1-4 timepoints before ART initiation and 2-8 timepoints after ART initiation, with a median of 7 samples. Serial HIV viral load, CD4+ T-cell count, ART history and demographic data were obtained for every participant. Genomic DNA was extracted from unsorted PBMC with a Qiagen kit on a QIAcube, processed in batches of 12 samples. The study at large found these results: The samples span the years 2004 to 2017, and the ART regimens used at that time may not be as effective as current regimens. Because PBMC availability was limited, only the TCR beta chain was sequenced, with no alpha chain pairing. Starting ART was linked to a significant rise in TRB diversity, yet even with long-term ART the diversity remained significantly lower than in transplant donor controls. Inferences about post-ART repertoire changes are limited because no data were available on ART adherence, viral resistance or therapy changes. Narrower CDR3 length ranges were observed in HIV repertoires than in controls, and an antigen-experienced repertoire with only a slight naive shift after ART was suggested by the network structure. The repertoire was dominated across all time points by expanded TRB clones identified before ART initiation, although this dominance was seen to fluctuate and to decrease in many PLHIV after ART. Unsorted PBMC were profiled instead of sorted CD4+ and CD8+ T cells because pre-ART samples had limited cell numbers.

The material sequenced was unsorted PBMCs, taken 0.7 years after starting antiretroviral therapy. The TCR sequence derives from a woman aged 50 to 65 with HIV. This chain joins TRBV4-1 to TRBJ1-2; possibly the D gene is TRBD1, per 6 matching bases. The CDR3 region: CASSQGGTGSPYFHYGYTF. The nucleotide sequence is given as TGCGCCAGCAGCCAAGGGGGAACAGGGTCGCCTTACTTCCACTATGGCTACACCTTC.